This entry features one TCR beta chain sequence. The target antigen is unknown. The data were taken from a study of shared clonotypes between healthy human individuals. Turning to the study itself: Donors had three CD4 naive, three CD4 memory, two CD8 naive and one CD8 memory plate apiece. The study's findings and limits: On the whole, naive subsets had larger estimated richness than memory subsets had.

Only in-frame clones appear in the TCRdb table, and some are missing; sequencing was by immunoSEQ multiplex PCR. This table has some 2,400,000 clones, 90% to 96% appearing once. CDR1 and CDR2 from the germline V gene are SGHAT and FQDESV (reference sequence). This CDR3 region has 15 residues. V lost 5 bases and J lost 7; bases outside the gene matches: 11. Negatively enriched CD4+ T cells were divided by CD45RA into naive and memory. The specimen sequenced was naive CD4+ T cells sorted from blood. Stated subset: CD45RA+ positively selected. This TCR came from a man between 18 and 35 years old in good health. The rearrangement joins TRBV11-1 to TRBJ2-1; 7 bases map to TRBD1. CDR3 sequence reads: CASSPGQARWNEQFF. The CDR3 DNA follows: TGTGCCAGCAGCCCCGGACAGGCGAGATGGAATGAGCAGTTCTTC.